The clone carrying this TCR beta chain was counted a single time. Its antigen is unidentified. It was RNA transcripts that yielded the amplified TCR beta CDR3 regions. The HTBI set primed first-round TCR CDR3 RT-PCR. Each CDR3 protein gets one entry after TCRdb re-called the multiplex PCR reads with MiXCR. The data show 700,000 to 950,000 distinct CDR3 sequences, with 30% to 40% seen just once and roughly 30% held by the top ten. This sample is part of a study of T cells in Graves' hyperthyroidism and ophthalmopathy. Study overall: Peripheral blood was secured at the point of initial diagnosis, before any treatment.

Germline-derived CDR1 and CDR2 are ENHRY and SYGVKD. J gave up 3 bases and V 6 bases, and 10 bases lay outside the gene matches. This CDR3 is built from 15 residues. The definition of stable Graves' hyperthyroidism was no ophthalmopathy progression within 18 months. Patients aged 18 to 65 had newly diagnosed hyperthyroidism of under 2 months' duration. General study findings and limits: Most thyroid-expanded clonotypes above 0.001 were also found in blood.

This rearrangement joins TRBV10-3 to TRBJ2-7; 8 bases line up with TRBD2. This clonotype originated in a woman aged 40 to 50 with Graves' hyperthyroidism. The sequenced sample consisted of blood. CDR3 region: CAISALGRDRYEQYF. CDR3 coding DNA: TGTGCCATCAGCGCCCTCGGGAGGGACCGCTACGAGCAGTACTTC.